The T cell receptor (beta chain) under discussion was sequenced for a study of identical twins. The study's findings and limits: Instead of following the same donors, the conclusions were based on cross-sectional statistical analysis. A partial confounding effect on zero-insertion analyses could come from invariant MAIT and iNKT cells. Cord blood's abundant beta clonotypes had fewer insertions, unlike memory repertoires.

Template switching added a universal primer site, and cDNA bore unique molecular identifiers. Via MiXCR, TCRdb re-called the 5' RACE reads, giving one row per CDR3 protein. This repertoire shows approximately 1.8 million distinct CDR3 sequences, under 35% found once; its top ten account for around 0.25%. The CDR3 covers 13 residues. Germline lookup yields CDR1 SQVTM and CDR2 ANQGSEA. V trimming: 5 bases; J trimming: 13 bases; junction bases outside the gene matches: 14. Points on this clonotype: The antigen is undetermined.

Sequencing used cord blood. The chain joins TRBV29-1 to TRBJ2-3, with 8 bases aligning to TRBD2. This receptor was taken from a newborn girl in good health. The CDR3 nucleotides read TGCAGCGTTTTGAGGGGTAGCGGGGACGAAGAGTATTTT. Its translation is CSVLRGSGDEEYF.